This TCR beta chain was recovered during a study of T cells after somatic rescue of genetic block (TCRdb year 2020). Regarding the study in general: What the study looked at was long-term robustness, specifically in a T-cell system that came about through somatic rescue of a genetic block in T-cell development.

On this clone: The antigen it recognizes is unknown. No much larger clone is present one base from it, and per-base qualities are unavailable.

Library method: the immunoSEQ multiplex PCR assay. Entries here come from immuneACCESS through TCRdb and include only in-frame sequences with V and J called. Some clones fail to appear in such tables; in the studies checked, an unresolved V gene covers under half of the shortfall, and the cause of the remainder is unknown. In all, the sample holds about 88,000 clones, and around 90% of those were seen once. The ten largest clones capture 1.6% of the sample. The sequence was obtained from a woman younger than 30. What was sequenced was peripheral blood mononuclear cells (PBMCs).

The sequenced DNA is TGCGCCAGCACGGGGCGTGGGGTAGCCCCCAATGAGCAGTTCTTC. This is translated as CASTGRGVAPNEQFF. The chain is made from TRBV5-1 and TRBJ2-1; the D segment is perhaps TRBD1 or TRBD2, each sharing 5 matched bases. The CDR3 holds 15 amino acids from the cysteine to the phenylalanine. The read is trimmed to its CDR3 DNA, 45 bases read in frame from base 1. Looking up the germline V gene yields CDR1 SGHRS and CDR2 YFSETQ. V is reduced by 6 bases and J by 6 bases, leaving a spacing of 19 bases between them.